The next 31 T cell receptor beta chains were all read from a single sample in a study of CD8+ T cells in alopecia areata. Extracted RNA was reverse transcribed, and the resulting cDNA served as sequencing template. Repertoires were generated with immunoSEQ multiplex PCR, while TCRdb's copy carries only in-frame clones and drops some. The data show 25,000 to 40,000 clones, 70% to 80% seen once. Sequenced input: NKG2D-low CD8+ T cells sorted from blood. The receptors come from a human donor with alopecia areata.

The chain uses TRBV5-1 and TRBJ2-1, with D unresolved. The V and J ends lost 1 base and 7 bases respectively, with 6 bases between them. The CDR3 totals 12 residues. Looked up from germline, CDR1 is SGHRS and CDR2 is YFSETQ. CDR3 sequence: CASSLHGNEQFF. The CDR3 DNA is TGCGCCAGCAGCTTGCACGGGAATGAGCAGTTCTTC.

This sequence joins TRBV6-5 and TRBJ2-3; D possibly corresponds to TRBD1 (5 bases). Trimming took off 8 bases at V and 2 bases at J, with 14 bases between the two ends. Germline V gene lookup returns CDR1 MNHEY and CDR2 SVGAGI. The CDR3 sequence is 14 residues long. The CDR3 DNA follows: TGTGCCAGCGGTTGGGCAGGGCCCACAGATACGCAGTATTTT. It yields the protein CASGWAGPTDTQYF.

This clone has more than one count but fewer than ten. J is TRBJ2-3 and V is TRBV7-8; D is undetermined. Germline CDR1 and CDR2: SGHVS and FQNEAQ. The length of the CDR3 is 15 residues. Trimming stripped 6 bases from V and 2 bases from J, with 15 bases between. This CDR3 reads CASRLNLAATDTQYF. CDR3 DNA: TGTGCCAGCAGACTTAATCTGGCGGCCACAGATACGCAGTATTTT.

There are a few counts of this clone. CDR3 in DNA: TGTGCCAGCAGCCAAGTATATGAGCAGTTCTTC. Amino acid sequence: CASSQVYEQFF. The chain links TRBV14 to TRBJ2-1; D not certain. CDR3 length: 11 amino acids. V was clipped by 1 base and J by 8 bases, with 3 bases between them. CDR1 is SGHDN, CDR2 FVKESK, per germline. Filled out from reference TRBV14 and TRBJ2-1, the complete variable domain reads EAGVTQFPSHSVIEKGQTVTLRCDPISGHDNLYWYRRVMGKEIKFLLHFVKESKQDESGMPNNRFLAERTGGTYSTLKVQPAELEDSGVYFCASSQVYEQFFGPGTRLTVL.

The V gene is TRBV27, the J gene TRBJ2-2, with D possibly matching TRBD1 (6 bases). V was trimmed by 5 bases and J by 3 bases, leaving 16 bases between them. CDR1 is MNHEY and CDR2 is SMNVEV in the germline V gene (reference sequence). This CDR3 region has 16 residues. The CDR3: CASSNFEGVYTGELFF. The CDR3 DNA reads as TGTGCCAGCAGTAATTTCGAGGGGGTTTACACCGGGGAGCTGTTTTTT.

A remark on this clone: Other DNA sequences in the sample encode the same CDR3. This sequence joins TRBV29-1 and TRBJ2-6, with 7 bases lining up with TRBD1. Germline trimming cut 4 bases from V and 4 bases from J; bases unmatched to any gene: 4. This CDR3 has 14 residues. CDR1 is SQVTM, CDR2 ANQGSEA, per germline. CDR3 DNA: TGCAGCGTTGGACAGGGCGGGGGGGCCAACGTCCTGACTTTC. Translation gives CSVGQGGGANVLTF.

The genes are TRBV5-1 and TRBJ2-3; tentative D call: TRBD1 (6 bases). Trimming took 1 base from V and 4 from J, leaving 13 bases between them. The CDR3 consists of 15 residues. Germline V CDR1 and CDR2: SGHRS, YFSETQ. CDR3 nucleotide sequence: TGCGCCAGCAGCTTGTTTCAGGGGTTCTCAGATACGCAGTATTTT. Its protein is CASSLFQGFSDTQYF.

The genes are TRBV19 and TRBJ2-5, with TRBD2 matching over 14 bases. The CDR3 spans 16 residues. Germline CDR1 reads LNHDA; CDR2 reads SQIVND (reference sequence). V was pared by 4 bases and J by 3 bases, with 4 bases of the junction left unmatched. CDR3 sequence (DNA): TGTGCCAGTAGTAACCCGGGACTAGCGGGAGAAGAGACCCAGTACTTC. Amino acid sequence: CASSNPGLAGEETQYF. The full variable domain, rest sourced from reference TRBV19 and TRBJ2-5, is DGGITQSPKYLFRKEGQNVTLSCEQNLNHDAMYWYRQDPGQGLRLIYYSQIVNDFQKGDIAEGYSVSREKKESFPLTVTSAQKNPTAFYLCASSNPGLAGEETQYFGPGTRLLVL.

The J gene is TRBJ2-4, the V gene TRBV27; possibly TRBD1 for D (5 bases). CDR1 and CDR2 from the germline V gene are MNHEY and SMNVEV (reference sequence). The CDR3 length is 13 residues. The germline V and J ends were trimmed by 2 bases and 5 bases, with 7 bases remaining between them. CDR3 coding DNA: TGTGCCAGCAGTTTAGACAGTGAAAACATTCAGTACTTC. As protein: CASSLDSENIQYF.

The chain combines TRBV27 with TRBJ2-1; D is possibly TRBD1 (5 bases). The ends were cut back, 2 bases at V and 4 bases at J, with 12 bases in the middle. Germline lookup yields CDR1 MNHEY and CDR2 SMNVEV (reference sequence). This CDR3 has 15 amino acids. The chain's CDR3 is CASSLMSGKYNEQFF. Here the CDR3 DNA reads TGTGCCAGCAGTTTAATGTCAGGGAAATACAATGAGCAGTTCTTC.

The chain couples TRBV5-6 to TRBJ2-7; 12 bases are a match to TRBD1. The CDR3 has 17 amino acids. Germline CDR1 and CDR2: SGHDT and YYEEEE. V dropped 0 bases and J dropped 7; count of bases not matched to a gene: 11. The CDR3 reads CASSLGGFGTGGGEQYF. The CDR3 DNA reads as TGTGCCAGCAGCTTGGGCGGTTTTGGGACAGGGGGCGGTGAGCAGTACTTC.

The rearrangement joins TRBV28 to TRBJ1-5; weak D call: TRBD1 (5 bases). Trimming took 6 bases from V and 4 from J, leaving 10 bases between them. The CDR3 loop spans 13 amino acids. Per germline, CDR1 MDHEN and CDR2 SYDVKM. The DNA for the CDR3 is TGTGCCAGCAGCTGGACACCTAATCAGCCCCAGCATTTT. Translated: CASSWTPNQPQHF. The full variable domain, rest sourced from reference TRBV28 and TRBJ1-5, is DVKVTQSSRYLVKRTGEKVFLECVQDMDHENMFWYRQDPGLGLRLIYFSYDVKMKEKGDIPEGYSVSREKKERFSLILESASTNQTSMYLCASSWTPNQPQHFGDGTRLSIL.

The chain carries TRBV19 and TRBJ1-2; the D is unclear. Germline V lookup: CDR1 LNHDA, CDR2 SQIVND (reference sequence). Trimming shortened V by 8 bases and J by 8 bases, and 6 bases separated the two germline ends. The CDR3 runs to 9 residues. The CDR3 DNA sequence: TGTGCCAGTGGGGTCGGCTACACCTTC. Encoded protein: CASGVGYTF.

V usage is TRBV27 and J usage is TRBJ2-3, with 11 bases matching TRBD2. CDR1 MNHEY and CDR2 SMNVEV come from the germline V gene (reference sequence). Trimming cost V 3 bases and J 0 bases; bases outside gene matches: 5. The CDR3 has 17 residues. CDR3 sequence: CASSLLAGGSSTDTQYF. CDR3 nucleotide sequence: TGTGCCAGCAGTTTGCTAGCGGGGGGATCAAGCACAGATACGCAGTATTTT.

This sequence joins TRBV29-1 and TRBJ2-3; 8 bases are shared with TRBD2. The CDR3 consists of 16 residues. V gave up 5 bases and J gave up 0 bases; unmatched junction bases: 10. CDR1 SQVTM and CDR2 ANQGSEA come from the germline V gene. The CDR3 coding sequence is TGCAGCGTTATGCTTGCTAGCGGGCCCAGCACAGATACGCAGTATTTT. It translates to CSVMLASGPSTDTQYF.

The rearrangement uses TRBV5-1 and TRBJ2-1, with a possible D match to TRBD1 (6 bases). V was clipped by 5 bases and J by 8 bases, with 23 bases between them. The CDR3 runs 16 residues. CDR1 is SGHRS and CDR2 is YFSETQ in the germline V gene. The CDR3 spells CASRGLPGAGLDEQFF. CDR3 DNA sequence: TGCGCCAGCAGAGGGTTACCAGGGGCCGGATTGGATGAGCAGTTCTTC.

The chain recombines TRBV7-6 with TRBJ2-3; 10 nucleotides line up with TRBD2. Germline assignment: CDR1 SGHVS and CDR2 FNYEAQ. V lost 6 bases, J lost 0 bases, and 6 bases stayed unmatched. The CDR3 is 16 amino acids. The CDR3 spells CASRRTSGGSTDTQYF. DNA of the CDR3: TGTGCCAGCAGGCGGACTAGCGGAGGAAGCACAGATACGCAGTATTTT. Based on the CDR3 plus reference TRBV7-6 and TRBJ2-3, the full variable domain is GAGVSQSPRYKVTKRGQDVALRCDPISGHVSLYWYRQALGQGPEFLTYFNYEAQQDKSGLPNDRFSAERPEGSISTLTIQRTEQRDSAMYRCASRRTSGGSTDTQYFGPGTRLTVL.

V is TRBV27 and J is TRBJ2-4, with 7 bases identical to TRBD1. The ends lost 5 bases at V and 1 base at J; junction bases unmatched: 8. CDR3 length equals 16 residues. CDR1 MNHEY and CDR2 SMNVEV come from the germline V gene (reference sequence). CDR3 sequence (DNA): TGTGCCAGCAGTGACAGGGCCATAGAGGCCAAAAACATTCAGTACTTC. The encoded protein is CASSDRAIEAKNIQYF.

V gene TRBV5-4 combines with J gene TRBJ2-7; the D is unclear. Trimming took off 4 bases at V and 5 bases at J, with 13 bases between the two ends. In germline, CDR1 is SGHNT, CDR2 YYREEE (reference sequence). The CDR3 loop spans 13 amino acids. CDR3 in DNA: TGTGCCAGCAGCCCGATAGACACCCACGAGCAGTACTTC. This gives the protein CASSPIDTHEQYF.

The chain carries TRBV6-5 and TRBJ2-3; D gene ambiguous. CDR1 is MNHEY and CDR2 is SVGAGI in the germline V gene. The CDR3 is 13 residues long. The V end was cut by 0 bases, the J end by 4 bases, with 5 bases between. The CDR3 sequence is CASSYSKADTQYF. CDR3 nucleotide sequence: TGTGCCAGCAGTTACTCGAAGGCAGATACGCAGTATTTT.

This chain links TRBV15 with TRBJ2-7, with 7 nucleotides matching TRBD2. CDR1 is LNHNV and CDR2 is YYDKDF in the germline V gene (reference sequence). V gave up 1 base and J gave up 4 bases; unmatched junction bases: 10. This CDR3 region has 16 residues. The CDR3 bases are TGTGCCACCAGCAGAGTCCCGCGACTAGCAGAATACGAGCAGTACTTC. The encoded protein is CATSRVPRLAEYEQYF.

The J gene is TRBJ2-1, the V gene TRBV5-1; unclear D gene. The CDR3 is 13 residues long. Trimming took 2 bases from V and 7 from J, leaving 10 bases between them. Germline-derived CDR1 and CDR2 are SGHRS and YFSETQ. The CDR3 DNA follows: TGCGCCAGCAGCTTACTCTACCGAAATGAGCAGTTCTTC. This translates into CASSLLYRNEQFF.

This chain uses TRBV9 with TRBJ2-3; D possibly corresponds to TRBD2 (6 bases). Germline loops: CDR1 SGDLS, CDR2 YYNGEE. V lost 5 bases, J lost 6 bases, and 19 bases lay in between. The CDR3 is 15 amino acids. The CDR3 is CASSDRDFLGDTQYF. The CDR3 DNA follows: TGTGCCAGCAGTGACCGGGACTTCCTTGGGGATACGCAGTATTTT.

V is TRBV30 and J is TRBJ2-7; TRBD1 matches 9 bases. The CDR3 runs to 12 residues. Germline loops: CDR1 GTSNPN, CDR2 SVGIG (reference sequence). V shed 3 bases and J 3 bases; nucleotides not matched to a gene: 0. The CDR3 reads CAWRGQGYEQYF. The CDR3 coding sequence is TGTGCCTGGAGGGGACAGGGCTACGAGCAGTACTTC.

This clone was detected a few times. The chain uses TRBV7-2 and TRBJ2-7; tentatively, D is TRBD1 (6 bases). The length of the CDR3 is 12 residues. The germline CDR1 and CDR2 sequences are SGHTA and FQGNSA. V was pared by 5 bases and J by 7 bases, with 12 bases between. The CDR3 bases are TGTGCCAGCAGCGACGGAGACAGGGAGCAGTACTTC. It translates to CASSDGDREQYF.

This clone was seen a handful of times. The rearrangement uses TRBV7-2 and TRBJ2-5; 7 nucleotides agree with TRBD2. Germline V gene sequence: CDR1 SGHTA, CDR2 FQGNSA. The V segment lost 3 bases and the J segment 5 bases; nucleotides outside the gene matches: 9. CDR3 length: 15 residues. CDR3 residues: CASSFLGGSGETQYF. As DNA, the CDR3 is TGTGCCAGCAGCTTCTTGGGAGGGAGCGGGGAGACCCAGTACTTC.

This sequence joins TRBV15 and TRBJ1-5, with D possibly being TRBD1 (5 bases). Germline CDR1 is LNHNV and CDR2 is YYDKDF (reference sequence). The CDR3 runs to 13 residues. V was clipped by 4 bases and J by 5 bases, with 9 bases between them. CDR3 loop: CATSKTVDQPQHF. CDR3 in DNA: TGTGCCACCAGCAAGACAGTAGATCAGCCCCAGCATTTT.

This chain uses TRBV30 with TRBJ1-2, with a possible D match to TRBD1 (6 bases). Deletions cut 2 bases from V and 6 bases from J, with 10 bases between. Looked up from germline, CDR1 is GTSNPN and CDR2 is SVGIG (reference sequence). The CDR3 runs 12 residues. DNA of the CDR3: TGTGCCTGGAGTTGGGGGCCAGATGGCTACACCTTC. Translation gives CAWSWGPDGYTF. The full variable domain, completed using reference TRBV30 and TRBJ1-2, is SQTIHQWPATLVQPVGSPLSLECTVEGTSNPNLYWYRQAAGRGLQLLFYSVGIGQISSEVPQNLSASRPQDRQFILSSKKLLLSDSGFYLCAWSWGPDGYTFGSGTRLTVV.

This chain joins TRBV29-1 and TRBJ2-7, with D possibly being TRBD1 or TRBD2 (5 bases each). The V gene's germline CDR1 is SQVTM and CDR2 ANQGSEA. This CDR3 region has 13 residues. V was pared by 4 bases and J by 0 bases, with 10 bases between. The DNA for the CDR3 is TGCAGCGTTGCCGCAGGGAGCTCCTACGAGCAGTACTTC. Translation: CSVAAGSSYEQYF.

The J gene is TRBJ2-4, the V gene TRBV5-1, with a tentative D call TRBD1 (5 bases). V shed 1 base and J shed 5 bases, with 7 bases lying between them. The CDR3 has 13 amino acids. Germline V gene data show CDR1 as SGHRS and CDR2 as YFSETQ. The CDR3 DNA follows: TGCGCCAGCAGCTTGACAGGAGAAAACATTCAGTACTTC. It encodes CASSLTGENIQYF.

A single count supports this clone. The CDR3 is CAWSVIRTAQETQYF. The CDR3 region has the DNA TGTGCCTGGAGTGTCATCCGGACAGCCCAAGAGACCCAGTACTTC. The chain uses TRBV30 and TRBJ2-5; maybe TRBD1 (6 bases). Germline-derived CDR1 and CDR2 are GTSNPN and SVGIG (reference sequence). V lost 0 bases and J 1 base, leaving 12 bases between the germline ends. This CDR3 spans 15 amino acids.